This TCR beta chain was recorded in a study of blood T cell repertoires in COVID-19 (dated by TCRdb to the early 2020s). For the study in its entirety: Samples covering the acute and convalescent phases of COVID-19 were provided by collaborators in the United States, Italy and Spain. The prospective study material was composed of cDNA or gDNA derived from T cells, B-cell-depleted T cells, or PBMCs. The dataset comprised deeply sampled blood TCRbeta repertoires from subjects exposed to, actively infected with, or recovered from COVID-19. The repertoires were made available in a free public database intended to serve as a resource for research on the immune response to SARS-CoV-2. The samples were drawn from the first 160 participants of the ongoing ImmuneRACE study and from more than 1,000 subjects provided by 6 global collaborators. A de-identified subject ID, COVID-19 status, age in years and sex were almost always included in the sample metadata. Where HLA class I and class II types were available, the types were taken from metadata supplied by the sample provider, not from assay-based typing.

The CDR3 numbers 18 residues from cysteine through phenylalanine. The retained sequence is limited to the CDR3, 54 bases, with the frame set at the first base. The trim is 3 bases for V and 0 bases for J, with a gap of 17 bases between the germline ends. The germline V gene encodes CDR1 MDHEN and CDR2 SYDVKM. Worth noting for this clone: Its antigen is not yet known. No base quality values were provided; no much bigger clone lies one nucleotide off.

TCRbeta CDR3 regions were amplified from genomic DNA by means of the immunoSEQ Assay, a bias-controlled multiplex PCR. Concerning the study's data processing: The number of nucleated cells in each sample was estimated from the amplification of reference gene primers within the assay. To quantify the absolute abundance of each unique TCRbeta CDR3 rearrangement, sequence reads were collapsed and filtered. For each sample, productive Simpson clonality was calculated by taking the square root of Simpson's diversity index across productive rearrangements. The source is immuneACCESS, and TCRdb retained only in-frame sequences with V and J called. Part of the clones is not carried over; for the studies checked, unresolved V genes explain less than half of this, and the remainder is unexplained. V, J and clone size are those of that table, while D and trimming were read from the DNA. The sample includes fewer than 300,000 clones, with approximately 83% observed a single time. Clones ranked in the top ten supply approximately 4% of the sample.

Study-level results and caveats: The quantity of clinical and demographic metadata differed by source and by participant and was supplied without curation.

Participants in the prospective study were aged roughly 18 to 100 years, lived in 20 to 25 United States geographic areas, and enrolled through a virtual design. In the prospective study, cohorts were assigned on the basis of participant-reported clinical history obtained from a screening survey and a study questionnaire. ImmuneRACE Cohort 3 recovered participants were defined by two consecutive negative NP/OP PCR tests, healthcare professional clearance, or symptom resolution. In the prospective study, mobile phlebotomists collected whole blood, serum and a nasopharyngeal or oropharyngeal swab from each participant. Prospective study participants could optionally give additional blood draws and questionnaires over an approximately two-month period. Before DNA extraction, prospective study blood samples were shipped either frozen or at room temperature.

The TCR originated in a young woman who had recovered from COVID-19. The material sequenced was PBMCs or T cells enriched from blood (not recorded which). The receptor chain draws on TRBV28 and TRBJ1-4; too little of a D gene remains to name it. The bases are TGTGCCAGCAGTTTGGAGAGCTGGCGGGGTGCAACTAATGAAAAACTGTTTTTT. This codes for CASSLESWRGATNEKLFF.